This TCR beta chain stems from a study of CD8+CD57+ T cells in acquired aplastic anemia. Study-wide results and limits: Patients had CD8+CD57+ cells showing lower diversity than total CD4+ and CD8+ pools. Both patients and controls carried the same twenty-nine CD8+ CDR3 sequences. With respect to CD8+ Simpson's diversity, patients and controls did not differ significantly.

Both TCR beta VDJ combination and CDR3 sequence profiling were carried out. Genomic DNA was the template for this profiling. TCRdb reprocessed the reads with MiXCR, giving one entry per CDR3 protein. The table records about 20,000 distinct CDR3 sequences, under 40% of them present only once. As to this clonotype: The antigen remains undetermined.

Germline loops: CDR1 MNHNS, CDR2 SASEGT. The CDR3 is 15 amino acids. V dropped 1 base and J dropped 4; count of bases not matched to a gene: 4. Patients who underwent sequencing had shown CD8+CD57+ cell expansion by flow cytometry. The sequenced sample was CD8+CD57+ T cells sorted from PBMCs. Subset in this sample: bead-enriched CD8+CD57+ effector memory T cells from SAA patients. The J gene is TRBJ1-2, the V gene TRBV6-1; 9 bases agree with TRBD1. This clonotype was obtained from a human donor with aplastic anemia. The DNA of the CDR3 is TGTGCCAGCAGTGAAGAGGGGACAGGGACCTATGGCTACACCTTC. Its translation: CASSEEGTGTYGYTF.